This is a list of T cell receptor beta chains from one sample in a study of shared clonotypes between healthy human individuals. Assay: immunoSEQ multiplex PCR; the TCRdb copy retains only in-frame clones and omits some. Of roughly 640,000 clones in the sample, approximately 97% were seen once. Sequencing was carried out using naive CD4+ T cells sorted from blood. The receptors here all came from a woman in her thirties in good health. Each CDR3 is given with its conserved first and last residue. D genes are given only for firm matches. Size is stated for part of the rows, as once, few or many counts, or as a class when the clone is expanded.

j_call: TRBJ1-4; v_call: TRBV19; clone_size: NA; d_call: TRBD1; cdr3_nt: TGTGCCAGTAGTGCCGGGACAGGGGTTGAAAAACTGTTTTTT; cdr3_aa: CASSAGTGVEKLFF
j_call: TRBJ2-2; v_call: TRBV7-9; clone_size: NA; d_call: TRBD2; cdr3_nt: TGTGCCAGCAGCTTTCTGACTAGCGAGACCGGGGAGCTGTTTTTT; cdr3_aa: CASSFLTSETGELFF
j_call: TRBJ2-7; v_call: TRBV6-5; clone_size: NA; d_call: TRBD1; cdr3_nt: TGTGCCAGCAGTTACTCAACAGGGGAGAACTACGAGCAGTACTTC; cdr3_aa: CASSYSTGENYEQYF
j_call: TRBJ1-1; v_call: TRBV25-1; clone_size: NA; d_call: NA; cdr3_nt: TGTGCCAGCAGTGCACCTCGTACGGGGGCGAACACTGAAGCTTTCTTT; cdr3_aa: CASSAPRTGANTEAFF
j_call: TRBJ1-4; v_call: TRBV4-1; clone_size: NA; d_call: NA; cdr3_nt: TGCGCCAGCAGCCAGACATCAGGGGCTAATGAAAAACTGTTTTTT; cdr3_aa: CASSQTSGANEKLFF
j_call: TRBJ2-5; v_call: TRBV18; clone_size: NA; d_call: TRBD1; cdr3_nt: TGTGCCAGCTCACCACCTCCCAGGGGGACGGAGACCCAGTACTTC; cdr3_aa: CASSPPPRGTETQYF
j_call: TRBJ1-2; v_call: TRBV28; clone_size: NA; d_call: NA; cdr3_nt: TGTGCCAGCAGTTCGGGACAAAACTATGGCTACACCTTC; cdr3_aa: CASSSGQNYGYTF
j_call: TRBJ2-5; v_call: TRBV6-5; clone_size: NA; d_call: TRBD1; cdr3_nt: TGTGCCAGCAGTTCTCCGGACAGGGAGACCCAGTACTTC; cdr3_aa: CASSSPDRETQYF
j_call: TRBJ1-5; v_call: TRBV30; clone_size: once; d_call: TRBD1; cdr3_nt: TGTGCCTGGAGTGAAACAGGGGGCGAGGAGTGGCAGCCCCAGCATTTT; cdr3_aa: CAWSETGGEEWQPQHF
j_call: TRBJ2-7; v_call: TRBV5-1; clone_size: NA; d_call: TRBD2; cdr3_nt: TGCGCCAGCAGCTTGGGGACTAGCGGTGACTACGAGCAGTACTTC; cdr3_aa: CASSLGTSGDYEQYF
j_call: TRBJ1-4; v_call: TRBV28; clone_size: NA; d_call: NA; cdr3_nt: TGTGCCAGCAGTTTAGGAGGCGGATATTCAACTAATGAAAAACTGTTTTTT; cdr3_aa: CASSLGGGYSTNEKLFF
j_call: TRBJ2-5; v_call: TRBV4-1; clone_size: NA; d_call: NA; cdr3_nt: TGCGCCAGCAGCCAATTTAGCGCAGAGACCCAGTACTTC; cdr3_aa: CASSQFSAETQYF
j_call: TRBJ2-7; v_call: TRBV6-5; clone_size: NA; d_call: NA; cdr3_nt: TGTGCCAGCAGTTACGGTGACACCCGATCCTACGAGCAGTACTTC; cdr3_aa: CASSYGDTRSYEQYF
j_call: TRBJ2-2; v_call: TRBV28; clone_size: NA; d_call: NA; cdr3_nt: TGTGCCAGCAGTTTAAATCCCGGGGAGCTGTTTTTT; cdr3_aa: CASSLNPGELFF
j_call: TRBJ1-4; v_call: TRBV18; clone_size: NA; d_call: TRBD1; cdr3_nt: TGTGCCAGCTCACGAACCGGGACAGAAGCCTTTGAAAAACTGTTTTTT; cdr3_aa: CASSRTGTEAFEKLFF
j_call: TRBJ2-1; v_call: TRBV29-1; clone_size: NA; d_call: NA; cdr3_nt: TGCAGCGTAGGGGACTTCGACAATGAGCAGTTCTTC; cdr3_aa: CSVGDFDNEQFF
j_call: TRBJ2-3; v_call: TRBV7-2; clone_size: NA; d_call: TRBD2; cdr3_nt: TGTGCCAGCAGCTTAGAGCGGGAGCCGCAGTATTTT; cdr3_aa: CASSLEREPQYF
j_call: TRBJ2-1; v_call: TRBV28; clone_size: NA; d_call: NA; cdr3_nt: TGTGCCAGCAGCGGATGGGGGAGAGGAAAACCGGTTTCCTCCTACAATGAGCAGTTCTTC; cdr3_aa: CASSGWGRGKPVSSYNEQFF
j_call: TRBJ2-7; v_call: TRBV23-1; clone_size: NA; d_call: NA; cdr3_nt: TGCGCCAGCAGTCCGGGTGGGTCGAGCGAGCAGTACTTC; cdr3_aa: CASSPGGSSEQYF
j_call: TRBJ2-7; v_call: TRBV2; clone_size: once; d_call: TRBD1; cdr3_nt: TGTGCCAGCAGGGAAGGGACAGGGTCCGAGCAGTACTTC; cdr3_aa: CASREGTGSEQYF